The 32 T cell receptor beta chains reported below all come from one sample, sequenced in a study of control samples from healthy donors and cancer patients. Measured with immunoSEQ multiplex PCR; TCRdb has only the in-frame clones, and not every one. Of some 89,000 clones in the sample, more than 70% were seen once. The sequencing input was blood. The source of these receptors is a woman in her forties in good health.

This rearrangement joins TRBV30 to TRBJ1-6; TRBD1 agrees at 7 bases. Trimming at V came to 4 bases and at J to 0 bases, leaving 12 bases not matched to a gene. The CDR3 loop spans 18 amino acids. CDR1 and CDR2 (germline): GTSNPN, SVGIG (reference sequence). As DNA, the CDR3 is TGTGCCTGGACCCTTTCAGGGGGGGGAAGCTCCTATAATTCACCCCTCCACTTT. It translates to CAWTLSGGGSSYNSPLHF.

This clone showed up just a few times. V usage is TRBV4-3 and J usage is TRBJ1-3; D gene unclear. The CDR3 is 16 amino acids. CDR1 is LGHNA, CDR2 YSLEER, per germline. The V end lost 3 bases, the J end lost 2 bases, and 14 bases lay between the germline ends. In DNA, the CDR3 is TGCGCCAGCAGCCAGCGCGCGGGTCAAGCTGGAAACACCATATATTTT. Amino acids: CASSQRAGQAGNTIYF.

This CDR3 reads CAWGLAGGRVETQYF. For the CDR3, the DNA is TGTGCCTGGGGACTAGCGGGGGGAAGAGTAGAGACCCAGTACTTC. This chain uses TRBV30 with TRBJ2-5; 14 nucleotides line up with TRBD2. CDR1 GTSNPN and CDR2 SVGIG come from the germline V gene (reference sequence). Trimming took 5 bases from V and 4 from J; bases not matched to a gene: 6. The CDR3 totals 15 residues.

This chain uses TRBV3-1 (or the pseudogene TRBV3-2) with TRBJ2-3; D ambiguous. The CDR3 covers 16 residues. CDR1 is LGHDT, CDR2 YNNKEL, per germline (reference sequence). V dropped 5 bases and J dropped 0 bases, with 15 bases sitting between them. CDR3 sequence reads: CASSKGARTSTDTQYF. The CDR3 coding sequence is TGTGCCAGCAGCAAAGGAGCGAGAACTAGCACAGATACGCAGTATTTT.

The V and J genes are TRBV12-3 or TRBV12-4 and TRBJ1-2; D gene ambiguous. The V and J ends lost 5 bases and 6 bases respectively, with 13 bases between them. The CDR3 is 13 amino acids. The CDR3 DNA reads TGTGCCAGCAGTGCGGCAGGAAGGAATGGCTACACCTTC. This translates into CASSAAGRNGYTF.

The chain has TRBV16 and TRBJ1-5, with 9 bases that match TRBD1. This CDR3 contains 15 residues. Germline CDR1 and CDR2: KGHSY and FQNENV. V lost 5 bases to trimming and J lost 3 bases; unmatched junction nucleotides: 5. CDR3 sequence reads: CASSMGQGHNQPQHF. DNA of the CDR3: TGTGCCAGCAGCATGGGACAGGGACACAATCAGCCCCAGCATTTT.

This chain links TRBV30 with TRBJ2-3, with TRBD1 matching 8 bases. Looked up from germline, CDR1 is GTSNPN and CDR2 is SVGIG (reference sequence). This CDR3 spans 13 amino acids. Trimming took 7 bases from V and 5 from J; bases not matched to a gene: 8. Here the CDR3 reads CALDRVIGDTQYF. CDR3 in DNA: TGTGCCTTGGACAGGGTTATTGGAGATACGCAGTATTTT.

The V call is TRBV4-1, the J call TRBJ2-1; D possibly corresponds to TRBD1 (5 bases). This CDR3 region has 15 residues. The germline V and J ends were trimmed by 4 bases and 0 bases, with 10 bases remaining between them. The germline gives CDR1 MGHRA, CDR2 YSYEKL. This chain's CDR3 is CASSLLGLSYNEQFF. The DNA of the CDR3 is TGCGCCAGCAGCCTCCTGGGGCTCTCCTACAATGAGCAGTTCTTC.

J is TRBJ1-2 and V is TRBV29-1; a possible D gene is TRBD1 (6 bases). V was pared by 4 bases and J by 6 bases, with 15 bases between. Germline V gives CDR1 SQVTM, CDR2 ANQGSEA. There are 13 residues in the CDR3. The CDR3 region has the DNA TGCAGCGTTGGGGGGCAGGGGAGGAATGGCTACACCTTC. Amino acids: CSVGGQGRNGYTF.

The chain is built from TRBV30 and TRBJ2-7; TRBD1 is a possible D gene (7 bases). Per germline, CDR1 GTSNPN and CDR2 SVGIG (reference sequence). This CDR3 is built from 15 residues. V lost 3 bases to trimming and J lost 1 base, with 16 bases between them. The CDR3 sequence is CAWRGRDSSSYEQYF. CDR3 DNA: TGTGCCTGGAGAGGGCGGGACAGCAGTTCCTACGAGCAGTACTTC.

J is TRBJ1-3 and V is TRBV4-1, with no clear D. CDR3 length: 18 residues. From germline, CDR1 is MGHRA and CDR2 YSYEKL. The V end lost 1 base, the J end lost 0 bases, and 16 bases lay between the germline ends. CDR3 DNA sequence: TGCGCCAGCAGCCAAGGAGTCCTGAGCAGAAGCTCTGGAAACACCATATATTTT. The encoded protein is CASSQGVLSRSSGNTIYF.

In nucleotides, the CDR3 is TGCAGTGCTAGAGATCGCAGTGGCTACACCTTC. This encodes CSARDRSGYTF. The chain carries TRBV20-1 and TRBJ1-2, with D uncertain. The CDR3 is 11 amino acids. Trimming cost V 0 bases and J 7 bases, with 6 bases left between them. CDR1 is DFQATT, CDR2 SNEGSKA, per germline (reference sequence).

CDR3 region: CASSQDFDRGGFYEQYF. CDR3 sequence (DNA): TGCGCCAGCAGCCAGGATTTTGACCGGGGGGGGTTCTACGAGCAGTACTTC. This rearrangement joins TRBV4-3 to TRBJ2-7; 8 bases agree with TRBD2. J lost 3 bases, V lost 3 bases, and 13 bases had no gene match. The germline CDR1 and CDR2 sequences are LGHNA and YSLEER. The CDR3 sequence is 17 residues long.

The chain uses TRBV5-1 and TRBJ2-7; D unresolved. Per germline, CDR1 SGHRS and CDR2 YFSETQ. Trimming removed 5 bases at V and 1 base at J, with 16 bases between. This CDR3 region has 15 residues. CDR3 region: CASRPYLGPSYEQYF. In DNA form, the CDR3 reads TGCGCCAGCAGACCCTACCTCGGACCGTCCTACGAGCAGTACTTC.

The chain links TRBV19 to TRBJ1-5, with TRBD1 identical over 10 bases. Germline V gene sequence: CDR1 LNHDA, CDR2 SQIVND (reference sequence). CDR3 length equals 15 residues. V lost 6 bases and J lost 11; bases outside the gene matches: 13. This chain's CDR3 is CASRSGQGTRIAQHF. CDR3 sequence (DNA): TGTGCCAGTAGATCGGGACAGGGGACACGGATCGCCCAGCATTTT.

This chain joins TRBV7-2 and TRBJ2-7, with 9 bases fitting TRBD1. In germline, CDR1 is SGHTA, CDR2 FQGNSA. The CDR3 covers 16 residues. Trimming cost V 1 base and J 2 bases; bases outside gene matches: 6. DNA for the CDR3: TGTGCCAGCAGCTTAGGGGGGGGGACAGGGACCTACGAGCAGTACTTC. Translated, it gives CASSLGGGTGTYEQYF.

This chain links TRBV6-1 with TRBJ1-3, with D perhaps TRBD1 (6 bases). Germline CDR1 and CDR2: MNHNS and SASEGT. The V end was cut by 3 bases, the J end by 3 bases, with 6 bases between. The length of the CDR3 is 13 residues. The CDR3 is CASSDRGGNTIYF. CDR3 bases: TGTGCCAGCAGTGACAGGGGTGGAAACACCATATATTTT.

This clone was found a few times. The chain links TRBV13 to TRBJ1-3; D possibly corresponds to TRBD1 (6 bases). Per the germline V gene, CDR1 is PRHDT and CDR2 is FYEKMQ (reference sequence). The CDR3 length is 16 residues. Between the trimmed V and J ends, which lost 5 bases and 0 bases, there was a span of 14 bases. CDR3 sequence: CASSQWQQGSGNTIYF. CDR3 nucleotide sequence: TGTGCCAGCAGCCAATGGCAACAGGGCTCTGGAAACACCATATATTTT. Full variable domain (rest looked up from reference TRBV13 and TRBJ1-3): AAGVIQSPRHLIKEKRETATLKCYPIPRHDTVYWYQQGPGQDPQFLISFYEKMQSDKGSIPDRFSAQQFSDYHSELNMSSLELGDSALYFCASSQWQQGSGNTIYFGEGSWLTVV.

The V gene is TRBV20-1, the J gene TRBJ2-7; no clear D. The CDR3 totals 11 residues. The germline V gene has CDR1 DFQATT and CDR2 SNEGSKA (reference sequence). V lost 5 bases and J 7 bases, leaving 12 bases between the germline ends. The CDR3 DNA sequence: TGCAGTGCTCGCCAGTCCCGAGAGCAGTACTTC. It codes for CSARQSREQYF.

This clone was seen only a few times. This chain joins TRBV7-2 and TRBJ1-1; D not resolved. V lost 5 bases and J 3 bases, leaving 13 bases between the germline ends. The germline V gene has CDR1 SGHTA and CDR2 FQGNSA. This CDR3 has 14 amino acids. The CDR3 DNA reads as TGTGCCAGCAGCCCCCCCTGGGCCGACACTGAAGCTTTCTTT. Translated: CASSPPWADTEAFF.

This chain connects TRBV10-1 to TRBJ2-4; 9 bases map to TRBD1. The CDR3 is made up of 19 amino acids. With V trimmed by 3 bases and J by 0 bases, 12 bases remained unmatched. Germline CDR1 reads WNHNN; CDR2 reads SYGVQD (reference sequence). CDR3 sequence: CASSEGTGFLRGAKNIQYF. The DNA of the CDR3 is TGCGCCAGCAGTGAAGGGACAGGGTTTTTACGTGGAGCCAAAAACATTCAGTACTTC.

The J gene is TRBJ2-1, the V gene TRBV4-1, with D uncertain. The length of the CDR3 is 16 residues. Trimming took 0 bases from V and 1 from J, leaving 10 bases between them. Germline CDR1 reads MGHRA; CDR2 reads YSYEKL. CDR3 coding DNA: TGCGCCAGCAGCCAAGATTGGGCAGGATCCTACAATGAGCAGTTCTTC. This sequence encodes CASSQDWAGSYNEQFF.

The chain is built from TRBV25-1 and TRBJ1-1, with unresolved D. The length of the CDR3 is 15 residues. V lost 3 bases to trimming and J lost 3 bases, with 14 bases between them. Germline values: CDR1 MGHDK, CDR2 SYGVNS. CDR3 in amino acids: CASSENTRLDTEAFF. The CDR3 nucleotides read TGTGCCAGCAGTGAGAACACACGGTTGGACACTGAAGCTTTCTTT.

This chain uses TRBV7-2 with TRBJ1-5, with no clear D. This CDR3 contains 14 residues. Germline loops: CDR1 SGHTA, CDR2 FQGNSA. V lost 2 bases, J lost 2 bases, and 7 bases lay in between. CDR3 in amino acids: CASSLSGGNQPQHF. DNA of the CDR3: TGTGCCAGCAGCTTATCTGGGGGCAATCAGCCCCAGCATTTT.

The chain couples TRBV30 to TRBJ2-7; possible D gene TRBD1, 6 bases. The CDR3 runs to 14 residues. The V and J ends lost 2 bases and 2 bases respectively, with 13 bases between them. From germline, CDR1 is GTSNPN and CDR2 SVGIG (reference sequence). CDR3 region: CAWSQDRMTYEQYF. DNA for the CDR3: TGTGCCTGGAGTCAGGACAGAATGACCTACGAGCAGTACTTC.

V usage is TRBV24-1 and J usage is TRBJ1-5; D may be TRBD1 (5 bases). Between the trimmed V and J ends, which lost 12 bases and 0 bases, there was a span of 17 bases. Germline assignment: CDR1 KGHDR and CDR2 SFDVKD. This CDR3 contains 15 residues. The CDR3 nucleotides are TGTGCCGGGGGGTCAATCAGACTTAGCAATCAGCCCCAGCATTTT. Amino acid sequence: CAGGSIRLSNQPQHF.

The CDR3: CASSPQSEGSTDTQYF. CDR3 bases: TGTGCCAGCAGTCCCCAGTCCGAGGGGAGCACAGATACGCAGTATTTT. V and J are TRBV4-2 and TRBJ2-3; the D gene could be TRBD1 or TRBD2 (5 bases each). This CDR3 region has 16 residues. Trimming took off 6 bases at V and 0 bases at J, with 16 bases between the two ends. In germline, CDR1 is LGHNA, CDR2 YNFKEQ.

V gene TRBV5-4 combines with J gene TRBJ2-7; the D is unclear. The CDR3 has 12 residues. V was clipped by 0 bases and J by 6 bases, with 7 bases between them. CDR1 is SGHNT, CDR2 YYREEE, per germline (reference sequence). The CDR3 nucleotides are TGTGCCAGCAGCTTGGATAGGGTCGAGCAGTACTTC. Translating gives CASSLDRVEQYF.

The V gene is TRBV2, the J gene TRBJ1-2; possibly TRBD1 for D (6 bases). Germline values: CDR1 SNHLY, CDR2 FYNNEI. Trimming took 4 bases from V and 4 from J, leaving 10 bases between them. The CDR3 runs 13 residues. CDR3 bases: TGTGCCAGCAGTGGTGACAGGAGCTATGGCTACACCTTC. It translates to CASSGDRSYGYTF.

J is TRBJ1-3 and V is TRBV13, with TRBD1 identical over 7 bases. Trimming cost V 5 bases and J 1 base; bases outside gene matches: 11. The CDR3 is made up of 17 amino acids. Germline loops: CDR1 PRHDT, CDR2 FYEKMQ (reference sequence). This chain's CDR3 is CASSPIKQGSSGNTIYF. The CDR3 nucleotides are TGTGCCAGCAGCCCTATTAAACAGGGGTCATCTGGAAACACCATATATTTT.

The gene calls are TRBV3-1 (or the pseudogene TRBV3-2) and TRBJ2-6; D unresolved. Germline CDR1 and CDR2: LGHDT and YNNKEL (reference sequence). V gave up 4 bases and J gave up 1 base, with 14 bases separating them. The CDR3 totals 17 residues. CDR3 coding DNA: TGTGCCAGCAGCCTCGACCCCCTGGTGTCTGGGGCCAACGTCCTGACTTTC. It yields the protein CASSLDPLVSGANVLTF.

This chain joins TRBV18 and TRBJ2-3, with TRBD2 matching over 7 bases. The CDR3 sequence is 15 residues long. CDR1 and CDR2 (germline): KGHSH, LQKENI. Trimming removed 5 bases from V and 1 base from J; junction bases left unmatched: 6. CDR3 residues: CASSDGRGGTDTQYF. CDR3 in DNA: TGTGCCAGCTCAGACGGACGGGGGGGCACAGATACGCAGTATTTT.